These 5 T cell receptor beta chains came from one sample sequenced in a study of blood T cells in healthy people across ages. A second PCR of roughly 7 to 11 cycles used a sample-barcoded 5' primer and a J-beta primer mix. TCRdb reprocessed the 5' RACE reads with MiXCR, giving one entry per CDR3 protein. Counted here are about 570,000 distinct CDR3 sequences, roughly 28% occurring once; the ten biggest clones make up about 18%. Sequenced material: blood. The receptors come from a woman between 65 and 79 years old in good health.

This clonotype was observed a handful of times. The V call is TRBV7-2, the J call TRBJ1-5, with D perhaps TRBD1 (5 bases). The V end was cut by 0 bases, the J end by 4 bases, with 10 bases between. Per the germline V gene, CDR1 is SGHTA and CDR2 is FQGNSA. The CDR3 is made up of 15 amino acids. The CDR3 spells CASSLASDRNQPQHF. The CDR3 bases are TGTGCCAGCAGCTTAGCGTCAGACAGAAATCAGCCCCAGCATTTT.

The V and J genes are TRBV6-1 and TRBJ1-3; the D is unclear. Germline CDR1 MNHNS, CDR2 SASEGT. There are 15 residues in the CDR3. Trimming removed 5 bases from V and 0 bases from J, with 11 bases in between. The CDR3, as DNA: TGTGCCAGCAGTAGAACGGGAGACTCTGGAAACACCATATATTTT. Its translation is CASSRTGDSGNTIYF.

Only a few counts were recorded for this clonotype. The chain carries TRBV20-1 and TRBJ1-1; D is undetermined. Per the germline V gene, CDR1 is DFQATT and CDR2 is SNEGSKA (reference sequence). There are 14 residues in the CDR3. Trimming shortened V by 4 bases and J by 4 bases, and 16 bases separated the two germline ends. Here the CDR3 reads CSATRTSRSTEAFF. The CDR3 DNA reads as TGCAGTGCTACCAGGACCTCGAGGAGCACTGAAGCTTTCTTT.

The chain uses TRBV30 and TRBJ1-1, with 9 bases that match TRBD1. The length of the CDR3 is 13 residues. CDR1 is GTSNPN, CDR2 SVGIG, per germline (reference sequence). The V gene end was trimmed by 2 bases and the J gene end by 5 bases; junction bases not matched to a gene: 3. Written as DNA, the CDR3 is TGTGCCTGGAGTTCACAGGGGGCGACTGAAGCTTTCTTT. Protein: CAWSSQGATEAFF.

This clonotype has ten or more counts. This chain links TRBV25-1 with TRBJ2-7; 7 nucleotides match TRBD1. V trimming: 1 base; J trimming: 3 bases; junction bases outside the gene matches: 0. Germline V gene data show CDR1 as MGHDK and CDR2 as SYGVNS. CDR3 length: 13 residues. The CDR3 bases are TGTGCCAGCAGTGAATGGGACAGCTACGAGCAGTACTTC. This gives the protein CASSEWDSYEQYF.